A single sample gave rise to the 20 T cell receptor beta chains below, sequenced in a study of T cells in Graves' hyperthyroidism and ophthalmopathy. Researchers took RNA transcripts and amplified the TCR beta CDR3 regions from them. A set of HTBI primers served as the primers for a first-round RT-PCR of the TCR CDR3. TCRdb used MiXCR to reprocess the multiplex PCR reads, holding one entry per CDR3 protein. The sample lists around 420,000 distinct CDR3 sequences; 12% to 15% were seen once. The sample comprised blood. The receptors stem from a woman aged 18-29 years with Graves' hyperthyroidism.

A remark on this clonotype: This may be a read error: a much more frequent sequence differs by one nucleotide. The rearrangement joins TRBV5-1 to TRBJ1-5; D is unresolved. The CDR3 is made up of 13 amino acids. Germline values: CDR1 SGHRS, CDR2 YFSETQ. CDR3 region: CANSLGADQPQHF. In DNA form, the CDR3 reads TGCGCCAACAGCTTGGGCGCCGATCAGCCCCAGCATTTT.

In this sample, this clonotype turned up many times. The chain recombines TRBV6-1 with TRBJ1-1, with TRBD1 matching over 8 bases. The V gene's germline CDR1 is MNHNS and CDR2 SASEGT. The CDR3 spans 15 residues. V lost 6 bases to trimming and J lost 5 bases; unmatched junction nucleotides: 11. DNA for the CDR3: TGTGCCAGCAGGAAGGACAGGGTGATTGGGACTGAAGCTTTCTTT. It is translated as CASRKDRVIGTEAFF.

This clonotype came up a few times. The germline gene is not matched at one end of the junction; a read error may be the cause. The chain couples TRBV4-2 to TRBJ2-1; TRBD2 agrees at 11 bases. This CDR3 is built from 17 residues. In germline, CDR1 is LGHNA, CDR2 YNFKEQ. The CDR3 nucleotides are TGTGCCAGCAGCAAAGACCCCGGGACTAGCGGCACCAATGAGCAGTTCTTC. Translated: CASSKDPGTSGTNEQFF.

This clonotype was counted at least ten times. The V gene is TRBV11-2, the J gene TRBJ2-3; tentatively, D is TRBD1 or TRBD2 (6 bases each). Trimming left V 1 base short and J 12 bases short, with 14 bases between. The length of the CDR3 is 13 residues. Per germline, CDR1 SGHAT and CDR2 FQNNGV. Here the CDR3 reads CASSLGPRGEQYF. CDR3 DNA sequence: TGTGCCAGCAGCTTAGGCCCGAGGGGGGAACAGTATTTT.

This clonotype was observed many times. The junction shows a germline mismatch at one end, possibly a read error. The V gene is TRBV2, the J gene TRBJ1-4; tentatively, D is TRBD1 (6 bases). CDR1 is SNHLY, CDR2 FYNNEI, per germline. This CDR3 is built from 14 residues. The CDR3 region is CASREGGLNEKLFF. CDR3 nucleotides: TGTGCCAGCAGGGAAGGGGGGCTTAATGAAAAACTGTTTTTT.

This clonotype was counted a few times. This chain links TRBV20-1 with TRBJ1-1; 7 nucleotides match TRBD1. The V and J ends lost 6 bases and 4 bases, in that order; junction bases with no gene match: 8. The CDR3 covers 13 residues. Germline CDR1 DFQATT, CDR2 SNEGSKA (reference sequence). CDR3 residues: CSARQGSFTEAFF. In DNA form, the CDR3 reads TGCAGTGCACGACAGGGTTCATTCACTGAAGCTTTCTTT.

This clonotype has at least ten counts. The V call is TRBV5-1, the J call TRBJ2-1; 8 nucleotides line up with TRBD1. CDR1 and CDR2 (germline): SGHRS, YFSETQ. This CDR3 spans 16 amino acids. V lost 0 bases, J lost 0 bases, and 2 bases stayed unmatched. The CDR3 protein is CASSLVGQDSYNEQFF. The CDR3 DNA reads TGCGCCAGCAGCTTGGTGGGACAGGACTCCTACAATGAGCAGTTCTTC.

The sample holds many counts of this clonotype. V and J are TRBV5-1 and TRBJ2-2, with a tentative D call TRBD2 (5 bases). Germline lookup yields CDR1 SGHRS and CDR2 YFSETQ. V lost 0 bases and J lost 4, with 10 bases in between. The CDR3 totals 15 residues. CDR3 coding DNA: TGCGCCAGCAGCTTGGGTCCCGGGGTCACCGGGGAGCTGTTTTTT. This sequence encodes CASSLGPGVTGELFF.

This clonotype appeared many times. This rearrangement joins TRBV30 to TRBJ2-2; TRBD2 agrees at 8 bases. CDR3 length equals 15 residues. V gave up 2 bases and J gave up 3 bases; unmatched junction bases: 5. Germline V gene sequence: CDR1 GTSNPN, CDR2 SVGIG (reference sequence). As DNA, the CDR3 is TGTGCCTGGAGTCTGAGCGGGAGCGACACCGGGGAGCTGTTTTTT. This codes for CAWSLSGSDTGELFF. Together with reference TRBV30 and TRBJ2-2, the CDR3 gives the full variable domain: SQTIHQWPATLVQPVGSPLSLECTVEGTSNPNLYWYRQAAGRGLQLLFYSVGIGQISSEVPQNLSASRPQDRQFILSSKKLLLSDSGFYLCAWSLSGSDTGELFFGEGSRLTVL.

The table lists this clonotype with many counts. J is TRBJ1-2 and V is TRBV12-3 or TRBV12-4; 9 bases are a match to TRBD1. J lost 4 bases, V lost 5 bases, and 11 bases had no gene match. CDR3 length equals 16 residues. The CDR3 DNA follows: TGTGCCAGCAGTGCTCTCCCGGGACAGGGAGGCTATGGCTACACCTTC. Translation: CASSALPGQGGYGYTF.

The count of this clonotype is one. V gene TRBV19 combines with J gene TRBJ1-4; D ambiguous. This CDR3 is 14 amino acids long. Germline CDR1 is LNHDA and CDR2 is SQIVND (reference sequence). With 7 bases removed from V and 7 bases from J, the gap between germline ends came to 16 bases. CDR3 sequence reads: CASKGPAYFEKLFF. CDR3 bases: TGTGCCAGTAAAGGACCGGCATATTTTGAAAAACTGTTTTTT.

This clonotype has a handful of counts. One junction end disagrees with the germline gene, perhaps due to a read error. The chain couples TRBV7-4 to TRBJ2-7; D call uncertain. The CDR3 loop spans 13 amino acids. CDR1 and CDR2 (germline): SGHVT, SQSDAQ. The CDR3 is CAGSFGPSYEQYF. DNA of the CDR3: TGTGCCGGCAGCTTCGGGCCTTCCTACGAGCAGTACTTC.

In this sample, this clonotype turned up many times. V and J are TRBV7-3 and TRBJ2-2; TRBD1 might be the D (6 bases). The CDR3 totals 15 residues. CDR1 and CDR2 from the germline V gene are SGHTA and FQGTGA. Trimming removed 4 bases from V and 1 base from J, with 10 bases in between. The DNA for the CDR3 is TGTGCCAGCAGCTCCCGGGACAAGAACACCGGGGAGCTGTTTTTT. Translated, it gives CASSSRDKNTGELFF. The entire variable domain, with the rest obtained from reference TRBV7-3 and TRBJ2-2, is as follows: GAGVSQTPSNKVTEKGKYVELRCDPISGHTALYWYRQSLGQGPEFLIYFQGTGAADDSGLPNDRFFAVRPEGSVSTLKIQRTERGDSAVYLCASSSRDKNTGELFFGEGSRLTVL.

This clonotype was seen at least ten times. CDR3 amino acids: CASSYSFSGQFDGYTF. CDR3 sequence (DNA): TGTGCCAGCAGTTACTCATTTTCGGGACAATTTGATGGCTACACCTTC. This chain links TRBV6-6 with TRBJ1-2; possible D gene TRBD1, 6 bases. V was pared by 0 bases and J by 6 bases, with 17 bases between. CDR3 length equals 16 residues. Germline V gene lookup returns CDR1 MNHNY and CDR2 SVGAGI (reference sequence).

With regard to this clonotype: Being one base from a much bigger clone, this may be a read error. The chain employs TRBV10-2 and TRBJ2-7, with a tentative D call TRBD2 (5 bases). The V gene's germline CDR1 is WSHSY and CDR2 SAAADI. This CDR3 contains 11 residues. The CDR3 sequence: CASSDEGEQCF. As DNA, the CDR3 is TGCGCCAGCAGTGACGAGGGCGAGCAGTGCTTC.

CDR3 bases: TGTGCCAGTAGTATAGCAACAGGTTTACTAGCCAAAAACATTCAGTACTTC. Its protein is CASSIATGLLAKNIQYF. The genes are TRBV19 and TRBJ2-4; tentative D call: TRBD1 (5 bases). Trimming took 1 base from V and 0 from J, leaving 13 bases between them. Per germline, CDR1 LNHDA and CDR2 SQIVND (reference sequence). The CDR3 is 17 amino acids.

This clonotype appeared many times. This chain joins TRBV12-3 or TRBV12-4 and TRBJ2-5, with D perhaps matching TRBD1 or TRBD2 (7 bases each). V was pared by 5 bases and J by 2 bases, with 15 bases between. There are 15 residues in the CDR3. The CDR3 coding sequence is TGTGCCAGCAGTACACAGGGGAGGGGACAAGAGACCCAGTACTTC. Its translation: CASSTQGRGQETQYF.

This chain connects TRBV2 to TRBJ2-7; D not resolved. V was cut by 6 bases and J by 6 bases, with 12 bases left in between. The CDR3 length is 12 residues. Germline assignment: CDR1 SNHLY and CDR2 FYNNEI. DNA of the CDR3: TGTGCCAGCAGCCCCCCTAGTCCCGAGCAGTACTTC. This translates into CASSPPSPEQYF.

This clonotype was counted a few times. Relative to the germline gene, one junction end is altered; a read error may explain this. This rearrangement joins TRBV28 to TRBJ2-7, with D hard to call. The CDR3 is 12 residues long. The germline CDR1 and CDR2 sequences are MDHEN and SYDVKM. The CDR3 protein is CASSLSEYEQYF. The DNA of the CDR3 is TGTGCCAGCAGTTTGTCAGAGTACGAGCAATACTTC.

This clonotype occurred many times. The chain employs TRBV18 and TRBJ2-7; D possibly matches TRBD1 or TRBD2 (5 bases each). This CDR3 is 15 amino acids long. In germline, CDR1 is KGHSH, CDR2 LQKENI. Trimming left V 6 bases short and J 2 bases short, with 17 bases between. The CDR3 loop is CASSFSRDGTYEQYF. The CDR3 DNA is TGTGCCAGCTCCTTTTCCCGGGACGGAACCTACGAGCAGTACTTC.